This record covers a single TCR beta chain. TCRdb's table, derived via immunoSEQ multiplex PCR, lists solely in-frame clones and lacks some. Of roughly 9,600 clones listed, 76% are singletons. This sample is drawn from a study of T cell repertoires in ileal Crohn's disease. V was clipped by 5 bases and J by 0 bases, with 5 bases between them. The CDR3 runs to 13 residues. Germline assignment: CDR1 SGHAT and CDR2 FQNNGV. This TCR came from an adult with Crohn's disease. Material for sequencing was ileal tissue. The chain links TRBV11-2 to TRBJ1-3; unclear D gene. For the CDR3, the DNA is TGTGCCAGCAGCGTCAGCTCTGGAAACACCATATATTTT. This translates into CASSVSSGNTIYF.